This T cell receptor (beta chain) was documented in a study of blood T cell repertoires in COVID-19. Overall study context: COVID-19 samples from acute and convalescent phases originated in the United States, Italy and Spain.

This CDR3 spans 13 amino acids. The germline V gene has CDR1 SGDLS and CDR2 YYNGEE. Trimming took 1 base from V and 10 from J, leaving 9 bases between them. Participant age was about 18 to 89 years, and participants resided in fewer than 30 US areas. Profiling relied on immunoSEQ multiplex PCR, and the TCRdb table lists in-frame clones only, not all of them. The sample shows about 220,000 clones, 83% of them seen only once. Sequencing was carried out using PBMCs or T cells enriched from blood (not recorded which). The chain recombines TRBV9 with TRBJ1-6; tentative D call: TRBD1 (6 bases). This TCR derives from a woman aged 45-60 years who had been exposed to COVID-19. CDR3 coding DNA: TGTGCCAGCAGCGTAAACAGGGACTCACCCCTCCACTTT. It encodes CASSVNRDSPLHF.